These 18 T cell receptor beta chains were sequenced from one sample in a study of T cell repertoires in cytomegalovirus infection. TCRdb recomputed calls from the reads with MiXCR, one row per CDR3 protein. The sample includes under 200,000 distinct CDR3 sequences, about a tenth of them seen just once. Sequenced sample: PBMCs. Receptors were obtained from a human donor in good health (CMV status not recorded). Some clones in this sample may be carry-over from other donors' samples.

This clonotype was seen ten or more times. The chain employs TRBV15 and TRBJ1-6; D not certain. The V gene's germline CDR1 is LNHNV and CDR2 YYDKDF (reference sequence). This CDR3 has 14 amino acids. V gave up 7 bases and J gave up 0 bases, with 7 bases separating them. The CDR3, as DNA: TGTGCCACCAAAATAAGCTCCTATAATTCACCCCTCCACTTT. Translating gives CATKISSYNSPLHF.

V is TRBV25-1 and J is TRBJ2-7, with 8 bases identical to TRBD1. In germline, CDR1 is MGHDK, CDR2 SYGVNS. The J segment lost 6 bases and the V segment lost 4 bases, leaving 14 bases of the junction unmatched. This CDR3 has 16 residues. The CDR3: CASSAKDRALWGEQYF. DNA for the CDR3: TGTGCCAGCAGTGCCAAGGACAGGGCCCTTTGGGGCGAGCAGTACTTC.

In DNA, the CDR3 is TGTGCCAGCAGCATCCAAGGGGTCGGCGGGGCCAACGTCCTGACTTTC. It yields the protein CASSIQGVGGANVLTF. This chain uses TRBV7-8 with TRBJ2-6; D is perhaps TRBD1 (5 bases). With 5 bases removed from V and 4 bases from J, the gap between germline ends came to 15 bases. The CDR3 sequence is 16 residues long. Per germline, CDR1 SGHVS and CDR2 FQNEAQ.

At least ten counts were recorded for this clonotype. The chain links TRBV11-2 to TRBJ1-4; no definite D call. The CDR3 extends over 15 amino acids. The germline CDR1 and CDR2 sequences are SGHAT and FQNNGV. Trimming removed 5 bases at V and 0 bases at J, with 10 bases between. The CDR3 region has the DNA TGTGCCAGCAGCATAAACACCGCAACTAATGAAAAACTGTTTTTT. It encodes CASSINTATNEKLFF.

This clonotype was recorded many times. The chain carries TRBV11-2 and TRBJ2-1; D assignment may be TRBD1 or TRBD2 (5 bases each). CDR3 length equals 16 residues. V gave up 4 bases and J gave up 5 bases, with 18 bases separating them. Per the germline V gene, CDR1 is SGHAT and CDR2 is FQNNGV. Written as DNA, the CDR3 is TGTGCCAGCAGCTCCGGGACCGTTGGACTCCACAATGAGCAGTTCTTC. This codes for CASSSGTVGLHNEQFF.

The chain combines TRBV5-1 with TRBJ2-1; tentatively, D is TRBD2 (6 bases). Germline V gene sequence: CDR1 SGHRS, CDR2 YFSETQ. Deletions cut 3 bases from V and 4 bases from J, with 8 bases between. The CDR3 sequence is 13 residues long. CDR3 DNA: TGCGCCAGCAGCTGGGGAGGATACAATGAGCAGTTCTTC. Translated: CASSWGGYNEQFF.

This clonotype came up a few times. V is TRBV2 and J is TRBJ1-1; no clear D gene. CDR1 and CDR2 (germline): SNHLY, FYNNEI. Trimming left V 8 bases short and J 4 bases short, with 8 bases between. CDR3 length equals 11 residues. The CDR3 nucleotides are TGTGCCAGCGCGACCGCCACTGAAGCTTTCTTT. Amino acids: CASATATEAFF. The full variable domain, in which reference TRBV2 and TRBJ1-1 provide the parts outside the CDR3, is EPEVTQTPSHQVTQMGQEVILRCVPISNHLYFYWYRQILGQKVEFLVSFYNNEISEKSEIFDDQFSVERPDGSNFTLKIRSTKLEDSAMYFCASATATEAFFGQGTRLTVV.

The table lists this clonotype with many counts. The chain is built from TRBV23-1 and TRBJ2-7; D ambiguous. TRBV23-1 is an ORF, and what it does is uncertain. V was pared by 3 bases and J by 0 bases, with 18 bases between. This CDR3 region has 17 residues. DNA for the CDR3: TGCGCCAGCAGTCAGACCACGAACGTCAACCACTCCTACGAGCAGTACTTC. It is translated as CASSQTTNVNHSYEQYF.

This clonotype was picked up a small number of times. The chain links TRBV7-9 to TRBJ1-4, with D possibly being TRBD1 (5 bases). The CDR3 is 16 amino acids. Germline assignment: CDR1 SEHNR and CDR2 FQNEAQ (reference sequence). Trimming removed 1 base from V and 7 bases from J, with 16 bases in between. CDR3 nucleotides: TGTGCCAGCAGCTTAGACGCGGTGGCGAGGGGTGAAAAACTGTTTTTT. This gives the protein CASSLDAVARGEKLFF.

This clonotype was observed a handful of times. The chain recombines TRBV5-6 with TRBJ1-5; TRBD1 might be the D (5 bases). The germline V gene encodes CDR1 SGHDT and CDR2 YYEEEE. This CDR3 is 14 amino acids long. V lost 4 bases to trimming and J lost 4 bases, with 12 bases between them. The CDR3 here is CASSGGYWNQPQHF. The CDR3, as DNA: TGTGCCAGCAGCGGGGGTTATTGGAATCAGCCCCAGCATTTT.

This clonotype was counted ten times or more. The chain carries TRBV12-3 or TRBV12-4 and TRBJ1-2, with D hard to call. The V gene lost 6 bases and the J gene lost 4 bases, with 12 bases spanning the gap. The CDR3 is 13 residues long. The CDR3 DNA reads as TGTGCCAGCAGGGAGAGGTACGCCTATGGCTACACCTTC. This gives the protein CASRERYAYGYTF.

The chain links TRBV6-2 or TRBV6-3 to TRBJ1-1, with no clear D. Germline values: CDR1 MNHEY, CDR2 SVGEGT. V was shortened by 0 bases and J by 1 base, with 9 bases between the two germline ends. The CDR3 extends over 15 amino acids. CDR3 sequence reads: CASSYSLGANTEAFF. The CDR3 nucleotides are TGTGCCAGCAGTTACTCGCTGGGAGCGAACACTGAAGCTTTCTTT.

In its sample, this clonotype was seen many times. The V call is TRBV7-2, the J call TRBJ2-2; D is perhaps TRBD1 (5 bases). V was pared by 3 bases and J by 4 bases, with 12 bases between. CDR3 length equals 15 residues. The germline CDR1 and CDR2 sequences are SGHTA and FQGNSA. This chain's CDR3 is CASSLNQGGTGELFF. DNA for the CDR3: TGTGCCAGCAGCTTGAATCAGGGCGGCACCGGGGAGCTGTTTTTT.

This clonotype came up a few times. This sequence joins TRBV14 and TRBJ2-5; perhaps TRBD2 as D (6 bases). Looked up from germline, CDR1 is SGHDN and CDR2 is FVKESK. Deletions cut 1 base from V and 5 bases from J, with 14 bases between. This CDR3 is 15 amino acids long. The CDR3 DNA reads TGTGCCAGCAGCCAAGGACTAGGTGATGTCGAGACCCAGTACTTC. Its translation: CASSQGLGDVETQYF.

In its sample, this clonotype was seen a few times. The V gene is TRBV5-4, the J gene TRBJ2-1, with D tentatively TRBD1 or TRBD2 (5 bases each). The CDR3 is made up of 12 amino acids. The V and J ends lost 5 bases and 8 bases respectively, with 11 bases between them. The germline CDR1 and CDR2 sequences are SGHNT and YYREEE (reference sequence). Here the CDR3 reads CASRNLGDEQFF. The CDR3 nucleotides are TGTGCCAGCAGGAACCTGGGGGATGAGCAGTTCTTC.

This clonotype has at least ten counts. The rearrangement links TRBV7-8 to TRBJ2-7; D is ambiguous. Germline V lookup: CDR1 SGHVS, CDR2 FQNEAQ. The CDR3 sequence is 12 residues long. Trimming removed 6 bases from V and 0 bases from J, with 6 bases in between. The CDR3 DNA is TGTGCCAGCAGTACCAGCTCCTACGAGCAGTACTTC. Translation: CASSTSSYEQYF.

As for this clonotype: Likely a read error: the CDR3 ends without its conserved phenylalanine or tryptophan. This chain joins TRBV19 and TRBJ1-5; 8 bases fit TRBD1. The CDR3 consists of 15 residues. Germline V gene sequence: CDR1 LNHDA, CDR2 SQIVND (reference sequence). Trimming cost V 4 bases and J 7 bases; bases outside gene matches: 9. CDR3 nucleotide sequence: TGTGCCAGTAGTAAACTTGGACAGGGTGGGCAGCCCCAGCATGTT. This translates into CASSKLGQGGQPQHV.

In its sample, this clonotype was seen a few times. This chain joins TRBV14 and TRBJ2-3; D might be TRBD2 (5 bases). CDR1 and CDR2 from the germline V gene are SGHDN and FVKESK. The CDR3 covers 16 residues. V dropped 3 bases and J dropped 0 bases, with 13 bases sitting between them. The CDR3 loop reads CASSHESSISTDTQYF. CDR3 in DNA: TGTGCCAGCAGCCATGAGTCTAGCATAAGCACAGATACGCAGTATTTT.